This record concerns one T cell receptor beta chain sequence. The data were taken from a study of T cells in localized non-small cell lung cancer. Libraries were prepared by immunoSEQ multiplex PCR; TCRdb keeps only in-frame clonotypes and omits some of them. This sample carries over 1,500 clones, roughly 36% of them seen once, and the ten largest clones take 7%. This CDR3 contains 19 residues. The V gene's germline CDR1 is SGHNT and CDR2 YENEEA. V lost 3 bases to trimming and J lost 0 bases, with 18 bases between them. Sequencing used lung tumor tissue, obtained before any cancer treatment. The rearrangement links TRBV11-3 to TRBJ2-6; maybe TRBD1 (6 bases). The sequence was collected from an older female donor with stage II squamous cell lung carcinoma. CDR3 nucleotide sequence: TGTGCCAGCAGCTTGCCATACAGGGCTCTGATCTCTGGGGCCAACGTCCTGACTTTC. The encoded protein is CASSLPYRALISGANVLTF.